This T cell receptor beta chain was captured by sequencing in a study of CD8 T cells in ankylosing spondylitis. In its sample, this clonotype was seen many times. What it binds is not known. Study findings and constraints: Significant enrichment of disease-linked clones was reported in matched ankylosing spondylitis synovial fluid. A TCR beta motif of eight or nine highly homologous variants seemed to mark ankylosing spondylitis blood. Past research had described some motif variants in reactive arthritis synovial fluid and blood.

Trimming at V came to 5 bases and at J to 9 bases, leaving 12 bases not matched to a gene. Germline V CDR1 and CDR2: SEHNR, FQNEAQ (reference sequence). The CDR3 has 15 amino acids. Quantitative 5'-RACE with molecular barcodes generated TCR beta libraries. TCRdb recomputed calls from the 5' RACE reads with MiXCR, one row per CDR3 protein. The table shows approximately 240,000 distinct CDR3 sequences, with 24% occurring only once. The clonotype was recovered from a male donor with ankylosing spondylitis or in good health (not recorded which). The chain links TRBV7-9 to TRBJ1-2; 10 nucleotides match TRBD1. Sequenced sample: blood, either unsorted or a sorted T cell fraction (not recorded which). The CDR3 nucleotides read TGTGCCAGCAGCATCACCGGGACAGGGGCCTCGAGCTACACCTTC. Protein: CASSITGTGASSYTF. Full variable domain (missing parts from reference TRBV7-9 and TRBJ1-2): DTGVSQNPRHKITKRGQNVTFRCDPISEHNRLYWYRQTLGQGPEFLTYFQNEAQLEKSRLLSDRFSAERPKGSFSTLEIQRTEQGDSAMYLCASSITGTGASSYTFGSGTRLTVV.